This T cell receptor (beta chain) stems from a study of blood T cell repertoires in COVID-19 (dated by TCRdb to about 2020). About the investigation overall: Samples from collaborators originated in the United States, Italy and Spain and spanned both the acute and convalescent phases of COVID-19. The material from the prospective study consisted of cDNA or gDNA derived from T cells, B-cell-depleted T cells, or PBMCs. Deeply sampled blood TCRbeta repertoires from subjects exposed to, actively infected with, or recovered from COVID-19 were included in the dataset. The repertoires were released in a freely available public database meant as a resource for research on the immune response to SARS-CoV-2. Where available, HLA class I and class II types were obtained from metadata supplied by the sample provider rather than from assay-based typing. Sample metadata almost always included a de-identified subject ID, COVID-19 status, age in years and sex. The samples were drawn from two sources: the first 160 participants of the ongoing ImmuneRACE study, and 950 to 1,500 subjects contributed by 6 global collaborators.

At one collaborating source in Seattle, patients were enrolled during active infection and were followed longitudinally through the course of disease. Collaborating institutions collected whole blood in K2EDTA tubes following their own protocols. For TCRbeta analysis, collaborators shipped samples as frozen whole blood, isolated PBMCs, or DNA extracted from either of those sample types. Spanning cysteine to phenylalanine, the CDR3 consists of 17 amino acids. Only the CDR3 region is kept as DNA, spanning 51 bases read in frame from base 1. The germline V gene sets CDR1 to KGHSH and CDR2 to LQKENI. The V end gives up 1 base and the J end 7 bases, leaving 9 bases in the junction not matched to a gene. TCRbeta CDR3 regions were amplified from genomic DNA by means of the immunoSEQ Assay, a bias-controlled multiplex PCR. The source study handled its data this way. Within the assay, amplification of reference gene primers was used to estimate how many nucleated cells each sample contained. Sequence reads were collapsed and filtered to measure the absolute abundance of every unique TCRbeta CDR3 rearrangement. For each sample, productive Simpson clonality was calculated as the square root of Simpson's diversity index over productive rearrangements. In TCRdb, the immuneACCESS table is reduced to in-frame sequences with V and J assigned. These tables do not hold every clone; where another copy was compared, an unresolved V gene accounts for under half, and the others remain unexplained. V, J and clone size reflect that table, while D and trimming were determined from the DNA. This sample lists approximately 100,000 clones; roughly 89% were detected once. Roughly 4.2% of the sample goes to the ten largest clones.

In regard to this clone: The target of this receptor is not known. Per-base qualities were not stored, and no clone one base away is much larger.

Results the study describes overall, beyond this receptor: Clinical and demographic metadata were provided uncurated, with the amount varying by source and participant.

The sequence was obtained from a human donor with COVID-19, enrolled during active disease. The donor label of this sample is uncertain. Material for sequencing was peripheral blood. The sequence links TRBV18 to TRBJ1-5; 11 nucleotides in the junction match TRBD1. The CDR3 region: CASSPRPGTGGNQPQHF. The DNA sequence reads TGTGCCAGCTCACCACGTCCCGGGACAGGGGGGAACCAGCCCCAGCATTTT.